A selection of T cell receptor beta chains follows, all from one sample in a study of cytomegalovirus exposure and HLA in healthy donors. The method was immunoSEQ multiplex PCR; TCRdb's version includes in-frame clones alone and lacks a portion of them. There are under 300,000 clones in the sample; 80% to 85% occur only once, and less than 8.5% lies in the top ten. The sample taken for sequencing was PBMCs. The receptor set was obtained from a woman aged 60-75 years in good health and CMV-seropositive. The CDR3 runs from the conserved cysteine through the conserved F or W. The D gene is left open where the match is weak. Some rows have no size entry. The others give once, few or many, or a class for an expanded clone.

NA,NA,TRBV4-1,TRBJ2-1,TGCGCCAGCAGCCAACAGGGGATAGATGAGCAGTTCTTC,CASSQQGIDEQFF
NA,NA,TRBV7-3,TRBJ2-7,TGTGCCAGCAGCTTGGGGGCAGGGGAAAGCGAGCAGTACTTC,CASSLGAGESEQYF
NA,TRBD2,TRBV5-4,TRBJ2-5,TGTGCCAGCAGCCCCGGACTAGCGGGAGGGCCGGAAGAGACCCAGTACTTC,CASSPGLAGGPEETQYF
NA,NA,TRBV29-1,TRBJ2-3,TGCAGCGGATCGGGCGGGGGCACAGATACGCAGTATTTT,CSGSGGGTDTQYF
NA,TRBD2,TRBV6-1,TRBJ2-7,TGTGCCAGCAGTACGACTAGCGGGAGGAATGACGAGCAGTACTTC,CASSTTSGRNDEQYF
few,TRBD2,TRBV27,TRBJ2-7,TGTGCCAGCATTAGAGCGGGGAGGTCTGGAGAGCAGTACTTC,CASIRAGRSGEQYF
NA,NA,TRBV4-1,TRBJ2-7,TGCGCCAGCAGCCCCGAAGAAGTCCTCGGGGAGCAGTACTTC,CASSPEEVLGEQYF
once,NA,TRBV7-3,TRBJ2-2,TGTGCCAGCAGCTTAATTAGAGTCCGGGGAATCGGGGAGCTGTTTTTT,CASSLIRVRGIGELFF
NA,NA,TRBV15,TRBJ1-1,TGTGCCACCAGCAGAGATCGAGCAGGGAACACTGAAGCTTTCTTT,CATSRDRAGNTEAFF
NA,TRBD1,TRBV28,TRBJ2-7,TGTGCCAGCACCGAGGGACAGGGAACCTACGAGCAGTACTTC,CASTEGQGTYEQYF
NA,TRBD1,TRBV7-3,TRBJ1-1,TGTGCCAGCAGCTTCCGACAGGGAAGGAAGAACACTGAAGCTTTCTTT,CASSFRQGRKNTEAFF
NA,NA,TRBV7-8,TRBJ1-2,TGTGCCAGCAGCTTAATTCGGGGGGACGGCTACACCTTC,CASSLIRGDGYTF
NA,NA,TRBV10-3,TRBJ2-6,TGTGCCATCAGTCCAACCCTTCCCGGGGTCCTGACTTTC,CAISPTLPGVLTF
NA,NA,TRBV11-3,TRBJ1-1,TGTGCCAGCAGCTTCCACAGGGAAACTGAAGCTTTCTTT,CASSFHRETEAFF
NA,NA,TRBV12-5,TRBJ2-2,TGTGCTAGTGGTTTGGGACAGCCGGGCACCGGGGAGCTGTTTTTT,CASGLGQPGTGELFF
NA,TRBD2,TRBV9,TRBJ2-7,TGTGCCAGCAGCCCCGCTAGCGGGAGACACGAGCAGTACTTC,CASSPASGRHEQYF
few,TRBD2,TRBV4-2,TRBJ2-1,TGTGCCAGCAGCGACGCGGGAGCTGAGCAGTTCTTC,CASSDAGAEQFF
NA,NA,TRBV6-1,TRBJ1-1,TGTGCCAGCGCTCGGTTGCGGGCTGAAGCTTTCTTT,CASARLRAEAFF
few,TRBD1,TRBV7-8,TRBJ2-7,TGTGCCAGCAGCTTAGGGACAGGCGGTCTAAATGAGCAGTACTTC,CASSLGTGGLNEQYF
NA,NA,TRBV12-1,TRBJ2-1,NA,CASSFAWGAGGVEQFF
NA,TRBD1,TRBV5-5,TRBJ2-2,TGTGCCAGCAGGATCACAGGGGGATCTACCGGGGAGCTGTTTTTT,CASRITGGSTGELFF
NA,NA,TRBV5-8,TRBJ1-4,TGTGCCAGCAGCTTGTCTGGGGGGAATAATGAAAAACTGTTTTTT,CASSLSGGNNEKLFF
NA,NA,TRBV18,TRBJ1-2,TGTGCCAGCTCACCAGGAAGGACTGATGATGGCTACACCTTC,CASSPGRTDDGYTF
NA,NA,TRBV4-2,TRBJ1-2,TGTGCCAGCAGCCAGCCGAACTTAAGAAGTGGCTACACCTTC,CASSQPNLRSGYTF
NA,NA,TRBV14,TRBJ2-2,TGTGCCAGCAGCCGCCAGGGTCGTGCGAACACCGGGGAGCTGTTTTTT,CASSRQGRANTGELFF
NA,NA,TRBV18,TRBJ2-2,TGTGCCAGCTCACCTAAGACTGAGAACACCGGGGAGCTGTTTTTT,CASSPKTENTGELFF
NA,NA,TRBV28,TRBJ1-2,TGTGCCAGCAGTTTATTTCCGTCCGGGCCTATCGGGGGTGGCTACACCTTC,CASSLFPSGPIGGGYTF
NA,TRBD2,TRBV5-1,TRBJ2-7,TGCGCCAGCAGCCCTGGGACTAGCGGGAGCACCGAGCAGTACTTC,CASSPGTSGSTEQYF
NA,NA,TRBV11-2,TRBJ2-7,TGTGCCAGCAGCTCCAGTAGGGGATCCGAGCAGTACTTC,CASSSSRGSEQYF
once,NA,TRBV28,TRBJ1-5,TGTGCCAGCAGTTTCGGGGGGTCTAACAATCAGCCCCAGCATTTT,CASSFGGSNNQPQHF
NA,NA,TRBV7-9,TRBJ1-1,TGTGCCAGCAGCTTAGTCAAACAGGATGAAGCTTTCTTT,CASSLVKQDEAFF
NA,TRBD2,TRBV5-1,TRBJ2-1,TGCGCCAGCAGCTCATCTATACTAGCGGGAGGGTACAATGAGCAGTTCTTC,CASSSSILAGGYNEQFF
once,NA,TRBV6-4,TRBJ1-1,TGTGCCAGCAGTGTAACCGGGAACACTGAAGCTTTCTTT,CASSVTGNTEAFF
few,TRBD1,TRBV5-1,TRBJ1-2,TGCGCCAGCAGCGATCAGACAGGGGGCAATGGCTACACCTTC,CASSDQTGGNGYTF
NA,NA,TRBV2,TRBJ1-5,TGTGCCAGCAGGGAAGGAACATTGGCTCAGCCCCAGCATTTT,CASREGTLAQPQHF
NA,NA,TRBV4-1,TRBJ2-7,TGCGCCAGCAGCCAGGCGCAGGGGTTCGAGCAGTACTTC,CASSQAQGFEQYF
NA,NA,TRBV29-1,TRBJ2-1,TGCAGCGTTTCTTTCCAGGGGTTTGAGCAGTTCTTC,CSVSFQGFEQFF
NA,NA,TRBV19,TRBJ1-1,TGTGCCAGTAGGCCCCGGGACACTACAATAAGGACTGAAGCTTTCTTT,CASRPRDTTIRTEAFF
NA,NA,TRBV19,TRBJ2-7,TGTGCCAGTAGTTTAACACATCGAGGCTCCTACGAGCAGTACTTC,CASSLTHRGSYEQYF
NA,NA,TRBV7-3,TRBJ2-1,TGTGCCAGCAGCTTCGGGTCTAGCTCCTACAATGAGCAGTTCTTC,CASSFGSSSYNEQFF
NA,TRBD2,TRBV27,TRBJ2-1,TGTGCCAGCGCGACTAGCGGAACCTACAATGAGCAGTTCTTC,CASATSGTYNEQFF
NA,NA,TRBV19,TRBJ1-4,TGTGCCAGTAGTCCCACGTATAGGGGTGAAAAACTGTTTTTT,CASSPTYRGEKLFF
NA,TRBD2,TRBV19,TRBJ2-7,TGTGCCAGTAGTAACCTAGCGGGATTAGAGCAGTACTTC,CASSNLAGLEQYF
NA,NA,TRBV28,TRBJ2-1,TGTGCCAGCAGTTTAGGAGGAACGGGGAATGAGCAGTTCTTC,CASSLGGTGNEQFF
NA,NA,TRBV10-3,TRBJ2-5,TGTGCCATCAGTGAAGGGGTCATGGGACAAGAGACCCAGTACTTC,CAISEGVMGQETQYF
NA,NA,TRBV2,TRBJ2-5,TGTGCCGGAAACCGGGACACACAAGAGACCCAGTACTTC,CAGNRDTQETQYF
NA,TRBD1,TRBV15,TRBJ1-1,TGTGCCACCAGCAGAGGGGACAGGGTGAACACTGAAGCTTTCTTT,CATSRGDRVNTEAFF
NA,NA,TRBV12-5,TRBJ1-1,TGTGCTAGTGGTCTCCCGGTCACTGAAGCTTTCTTT,CASGLPVTEAFF
NA,NA,TRBV9,TRBJ2-3,TGTGCCAGCAGCGAAGGGGGGACTATTACAGATACGCAGTATTTT,CASSEGGTITDTQYF
few,TRBD1,TRBV7-9,TRBJ1-4,TGTGCCAGCAGCTACAGGGGTATCAATGAAAAACTGTTTTTT,CASSYRGINEKLFF
NA,NA,TRBV27,TRBJ1-6,TGTGCCAGCAGTGTTCAGGGCGTACTTAATTCACCCCTCCACTTT,CASSVQGVLNSPLHF
NA,NA,TRBV30,TRBJ1-2,TGTGCCTGGAGTCGTTACGGGATCCCCCCGATTTCCGGCTACACCTTC,CAWSRYGIPPISGYTF
NA,TRBD2,TRBV5-1,TRBJ2-1,TGCGCCAGCAGTATCCAGACTAGCGGGAGAATCGATGAGCAGTTCTTC,CASSIQTSGRIDEQFF
NA,TRBD2,TRBV2,TRBJ2-1,TGTGCCAGCAGCTCTGGGACTAGCGGGAACTACAATGAGCAGTTCTTC,CASSSGTSGNYNEQFF
NA,TRBD2,TRBV9,TRBJ2-1,TGTGCCAGCAGCGTTAGCGGGAGGGGTTCCTACAATGAGCAGTTCTTC,CASSVSGRGSYNEQFF
NA,TRBD2,TRBV5-3,TRBJ2-2,TGTGCCAGAAGCTTGGAACTCCAAACGGGGGGCACCGGGGAGCTGTTTTTT,CARSLELQTGGTGELFF
NA,NA,TRBV9,TRBJ1-2,TGTGCCAGCAGCGTAAATGACAGAGCTAACTATGGCTACACCTTC,CASSVNDRANYGYTF
NA,NA,TRBV2,TRBJ1-1,TGTGCCAGCAGTGTCACAGGGCCCCCGAACACTGAAGCTTTCTTT,CASSVTGPPNTEAFF
few,NA,TRBV29-1,TRBJ1-1,TGCAGCGTCCTTTACCCCTACAGGGCCGAAGCTTTCTTT,CSVLYPYRAEAFF
NA,NA,TRBV6-5,TRBJ2-7,TGTGCCAGCAGCTATAGATGGGAGCAGTACTTC,CASSYRWEQYF